The 9 T cell receptor beta chains listed next were all sequenced from one sample in a study of CD8 T cells in Susac syndrome. Random hexamers served to reverse transcribe about 0.5 to 1 ug RNA. Via MiXCR, TCRdb re-called the immunoSEQ multiplex PCR reads, giving one row per CDR3 protein. Of about 110,000 distinct CDR3 sequences listed, about 95% are singletons. Material: CD4+ T cells from PBMCs. Receptors originate from a human donor in good health.

The rearrangement joins TRBV5-6 to TRBJ2-4, with 7 bases identical to TRBD2. Trimming at V came to 1 base and at J to 3 bases, leaving 13 bases not matched to a gene. From germline, CDR1 is SGHDT and CDR2 YYEEEE. The CDR3 sequence is 18 residues long. CDR3 region: CASSLLAKWGGGKNIQYF. The CDR3 DNA sequence: TGTGCCAGCAGCTTGTTGGCCAAATGGGGGGGAGGCAAAAACATTCAGTACTTC. The whole variable domain, remainder taken from reference TRBV5-6 and TRBJ2-4, is DAGVTQSPTHLIKTRGQQVTLRCSPKSGHDTVSWYQQALGQGPQFIFQYYEEEERQRGNFPDRFSGHQFPNYSSELNVNALLLGDSALYLCASSLLAKWGGGKNIQYFGAGTRLSVL.

The chain recombines TRBV2 with TRBJ2-1; D is unclear. This CDR3 region has 15 residues. Trimming took 8 bases from V and 0 from J, leaving 14 bases between them. The germline gives CDR1 SNHLY, CDR2 FYNNEI. The CDR3 DNA reads TGTGCCAGCCACCGCGACCCGAGCTCCTACAATGAGCAGTTCTTC. This encodes CASHRDPSSYNEQFF.

The V gene is TRBV15, the J gene TRBJ1-2, with D maybe TRBD1 (5 bases). The V gene's germline CDR1 is LNHNV and CDR2 YYDKDF (reference sequence). Trimming shortened V by 3 bases and J by 8 bases, and 13 bases separated the two germline ends. The CDR3 is made up of 13 amino acids. The CDR3 sequence: CATSRAGALGYTF. As DNA, the CDR3 is TGTGCCACCAGCAGGGCTGGGGCGTTAGGCTACACCTTC.

The V and J genes are TRBV3-1 and TRBJ1-1; 7 positions agree with TRBD1. From germline, CDR1 is LGHDT and CDR2 YNNKEL (reference sequence). This CDR3 is built from 14 residues. V lost 3 bases and J lost 0; bases outside the gene matches: 1. The CDR3 is CASSQTGLNTEAFF. The CDR3 coding sequence is TGTGCCAGCAGCCAGACAGGGTTGAACACTGAAGCTTTCTTT.

The chain combines TRBV7-8 with TRBJ2-1, with D unclear. The CDR3 runs to 12 residues. With 5 bases removed from V and 6 bases from J, the gap between germline ends came to 8 bases. CDR1 and CDR2 (germline): SGHVS, FQNEAQ. The chain's CDR3 is CASSPARNEQFF. CDR3 DNA: TGTGCCAGCAGCCCCGCGCGCAATGAGCAGTTCTTC.

The CDR3 nucleotides are TGTGCCAGCAGATTTAGCGGGGGGGCCTCCCGGGAGCTGTTTTTT. Translated: CASRFSGGASRELFF. The chain recombines TRBV6-5 with TRBJ2-2; 11 positions match TRBD2. The CDR3 is 15 residues long. The V gene end was trimmed by 6 bases and the J gene end by 9 bases; junction bases not matched to a gene: 9. Germline-derived CDR1 and CDR2 are MNHEY and SVGAGI.

J is TRBJ2-4 and V is TRBV12-3 or TRBV12-4; no clear D. V lost 4 bases and J lost 8, with 12 bases in between. This CDR3 spans 13 amino acids. The CDR3, as DNA: TGTGCCAGCAGTTCGCGTTGGCGCCACATTCAGTACTTC. Its protein product is CASSSRWRHIQYF.

The table lists this clonotype with a count of one. The rearrangement links TRBV3-1 to TRBJ2-5; D is uncertain. Germline V gene lookup returns CDR1 LGHDT and CDR2 YNNKEL (reference sequence). The CDR3 spans 19 residues. Deletions cut 2 bases from V and 3 bases from J, with 25 bases between. The CDR3 protein is CASSQKVPITLPSEETQYF. The CDR3 DNA reads TGTGCCAGCAGCCAAAAGGTCCCCATAACCCTCCCGTCCGAAGAGACCCAGTACTTC.

V and J are TRBV5-1 and TRBJ2-2; no reliable D call. This CDR3 spans 15 amino acids. Germline V lookup: CDR1 SGHRS, CDR2 YFSETQ. Trimming cost V 4 bases and J 2 bases, with 12 bases left between them. The CDR3 here is CASSNPRRNTGELFF. CDR3 nucleotides: TGCGCCAGCAGCAACCCCAGGAGAAACACCGGGGAGCTGTTTTTT. The variable domain in full, with the rest retrieved from reference TRBV5-1 and TRBJ2-2, is KAGVTQTPRYLIKTRGQQVTLSCSPISGHRSVSWYQQTPGQGLQFLFEYFSETQRNKGNFPGRFSGRQFSNSRSEMNVSTLELGDSALYLCASSNPRRNTGELFFGEGSRLTVL.